This T cell receptor beta chain was profiled in a study of brain T cells in children with intractable seizures. Using immunoSEQ multiplex PCR, the repertoire was profiled, and TCRdb retains in-frame clones only, with some absent. The table has about 64,000 clones, around 95% seen once. The TCR comes from a boy less than two years old with focal cortical dysplasia and intractable seizures. The specimen was peripheral blood, collected at surgery.

The CDR3 reads CASSEAPPGVMGYTF. As DNA, the CDR3 is TGTGCCAGCAGTGAAGCGCCTCCAGGGGTAATGGGCTACACCTTC. The V and J genes are TRBV2 and TRBJ1-2; tentatively, D is TRBD1 (6 bases). CDR3 length: 15 amino acids. From germline, CDR1 is SNHLY and CDR2 FYNNEI. V was trimmed by 0 bases and J by 8 bases, leaving 16 bases between them.